This record concerns one T cell receptor beta chain sequence. Its specificity is not known. The source of the sample is a study of lymphopenia after photon versus proton radiotherapy. Study observations and caveats: A bigger post-nadir fall in TCR diversity correlated inversely with survival time in deceased patients. Under photons, naive T cells and diversity fell while effector/memory populations rose. Better survival with proton therapy was suggested as possible, not demonstrated. After the lymphocyte nadir, photon-treated repertoires showed oligoclonal expansion, especially of CD8+ Temra cells.

The method was immunoSEQ multiplex PCR; TCRdb's version includes in-frame clones alone and lacks a portion of them. The data hold 70,000 or so clones, with 92% observed a single time. The V gene's germline CDR1 is SGHRS and CDR2 YFSETQ. Trimming removed 4 bases from V and 0 bases from J, with 12 bases in between. The CDR3 consists of 15 residues. The sequencing used peripheral blood, collected from a patient treated with photon-based radiotherapy. The chain recombines TRBV5-1 with TRBJ2-3; D assignment may be TRBD1 or TRBD2 (6 bases each). The origin of this receptor is a woman between 35 and 50 years old with cholangiocarcinoma. CDR3 region: CASSMGGSSTDTQYF. Written as DNA, the CDR3 is TGCGCCAGCAGCATGGGGGGCTCTAGCACAGATACGCAGTATTTT.